The following is a T cell receptor (beta chain) sequence with its context. This sample stems from a study of patients and donors after allogeneic stem cell transplantation. TCRdb fed the RT-PCR reads into MiXCR, producing one record per CDR3 protein. The sample contains around 200,000 distinct CDR3 sequences, 35% to 45% of which appear only once. J was trimmed by 6 bases and V by 5 bases; bases with no gene match: 5. Germline CDR1 and CDR2: MDHEN and SYDVKM. The CDR3 runs to 15 residues. J is TRBJ1-6 and V is TRBV28; 9 bases fit TRBD1. The sequence was obtained from a human donor who was either an allogeneic HSCT recipient or a stem cell or donor lymphocyte infusion donor (not recorded which). It is not recorded whose cells these are; they may come from a transplant donor. Specimen: blood, either unsorted or a sorted T cell fraction (not recorded which). CDR3 residues: CASSPSGQGNSPLHF. The CDR3 coding sequence is TGTGCCAGCAGTCCCTCGGGACAGGGTAATTCACCCCTCCACTTT.